The text below deals with one TCR beta chain. What antigen it recognizes has not been identified. Per-base qualities were not stored, and no clone one base away is much larger. The CDR3 holds 16 amino acids from the cysteine to the phenylalanine. CDR3 DNA only is kept here, 48 bases in frame from base 1. As encoded in the germline V gene (reference sequence), CDR1 is MNHEY while CDR2 is SMNVEV. V has 5 bases trimmed and J has 2 bases trimmed; junction bases matching no gene number 11. The source of the sample is a study of technical replicates of blood from a few donors listed by TCRdb under 2017. The library relied on the immunoSEQ multiplex PCR assay. Here the immuneACCESS table is served through TCRdb, limited to in-frame sequences with V and J called. Missing clones are a known gap in these copies; in checked studies unresolved V genes cover under half, and the rest lacks a known reason. The sample yields about 66,000 clones; roughly nine tenths were counted once. The ten largest clones add up to over 4% of the sample.

This chain joins TRBV27 to TRBJ1-1, with 7 junctional bases fitting TRBD1. The sample comprised PBMCs. This clonotype was obtained from a human donor in good health. Some clones in this sample may be carry-over from other donors' samples. The CDR3 protein sequence reads: CASSPATGLGNTEAFF. In nucleotides, the sequence is TGTGCCAGCAGTCCCGCGACAGGGCTGGGTAACACTGAAGCTTTCTTT.